These 21 T cell receptor beta chains were all obtained from the same sample, sequenced in a study of OX40 agonist ivuxolimab in advanced cancers. Produced via immunoSEQ multiplex PCR; TCRdb's table is partial and in-frame only. The sample shows about 84,000 clones, roughly 82% of them seen only once. The input for sequencing was CD4+ or CD8+ T cells sorted from blood, taken in a trial of the OX40 agonist ivuxolimab. The receptors derive from an adult with an advanced solid tumor such as melanoma, head and neck, liver or kidney cancer.

This chain connects TRBV6-5 to TRBJ1-5; tentatively, D is TRBD1 (5 bases). V lost 8 bases and J lost 7, with 15 bases in between. The CDR3 contains 13 residues. Germline CDR1 reads MNHEY; CDR2 reads SVGAGI. CDR3 in amino acids: CASRGNNGQPQHF. DNA for the CDR3: TGTGCCAGCCGGGGCAACAACGGGCAGCCCCAGCATTTT.

This sequence joins TRBV9 and TRBJ2-7; 9 bases are a match to TRBD1. The CDR3 runs 15 residues. In germline, CDR1 is SGDLS, CDR2 YYNGEE. V lost 3 bases, J lost 2 bases, and 6 bases stayed unmatched. The CDR3 DNA is TGTGCCAGCAGCGAGGGACAGGGAGCCGCCTACGAGCAGTACTTC. Its protein is CASSEGQGAAYEQYF.

The genes are TRBV5-6 and TRBJ2-7, with a tentative D call TRBD1 (8 bases). Germline CDR1 is SGHDT and CDR2 is YYEEEE. V lost 4 bases, J lost 2 bases, and 16 bases lay in between. The CDR3 runs to 15 residues. CDR3 coding DNA: TGTGCCAGCAGCAGGGGGGGGACAGGTCCCTACGAGCAGTACTTC. Amino acids: CASSRGGTGPYEQYF.

In this sample, this clone turned up once. This chain joins TRBV18 and TRBJ1-3; D perhaps matches TRBD1 (6 bases). V was clipped by 2 bases and J by 0 bases, with 11 bases between them. In germline, CDR1 is KGHSH, CDR2 LQKENI. The CDR3 length is 16 residues. CDR3 residues: CASSPSQGGSGNTIYF. Written as DNA, the CDR3 is TGTGCCAGCTCACCATCCCAAGGGGGCTCTGGAAACACCATATATTTT.

V gene TRBV10-3 combines with J gene TRBJ2-2; 7 bases align to TRBD2. The V gene's germline CDR1 is ENHRY and CDR2 SYGVKD. This CDR3 contains 14 residues. J was trimmed by 2 bases and V by 8 bases; bases with no gene match: 5. The CDR3: CAISGGGNTGELFF. As DNA, the CDR3 is TGTGCCATCTCTGGGGGGGGAAACACCGGGGAGCTGTTTTTT.

The chain recombines TRBV18 with TRBJ2-3; possibly TRBD2 for D (6 bases). V lost 2 bases, J lost 2 bases, and 17 bases lay in between. CDR3 length: 17 residues. Germline V gene sequence: CDR1 KGHSH, CDR2 LQKENI. The CDR3 bases are TGTGCCAGCTCACCAGGAATTGTTAGCGGAAACACAGATACGCAGTATTTT. It codes for CASSPGIVSGNTDTQYF.

V usage is TRBV7-7 and J usage is TRBJ2-3; the match to TRBD2 covers 10 bases. The CDR3 sequence is 18 residues long. Looked up from germline, CDR1 is SSHAT and CDR2 is FNYEAQ (reference sequence). The J segment lost 0 bases and the V segment lost 1 base, leaving 7 bases of the junction unmatched. DNA for the CDR3: TGTGCCAGCAGCTTAGTGGGGACTAGCGAAACTAGCACAGATACGCAGTATTTT. Translating gives CASSLVGTSETSTDTQYF. Supplemented by reference TRBV7-7 and TRBJ2-3, the full variable domain reads GAGVSQSPRYKVTKRGQDVTLRCDPISSHATLYWYQQALGQGPEFLTYFNYEAQPDKSGLPSDRFSAERPEGSISTLTIQRTEQRDSAMYRCASSLVGTSETSTDTQYFGPGTRLTVL.

This chain links TRBV6-5 with TRBJ2-2; D gene uncertain. Trimming took 5 bases from V and 3 from J, leaving 13 bases between them. The CDR3 is made up of 15 amino acids. Germline CDR1 MNHEY, CDR2 SVGAGI. In DNA form, the CDR3 reads TGTGCCAGCAGTAGGACGGCGTCGGACACCGGGGAGCTGTTTTTT. Amino acids: CASSRTASDTGELFF.

The chain combines TRBV19 with TRBJ1-3; tentatively, D is TRBD1 (6 bases). The germline CDR1 and CDR2 sequences are LNHDA and SQIVND (reference sequence). The V gene lost 8 bases and the J gene lost 2 bases, with 16 bases spanning the gap. This CDR3 comprises 15 residues. Here the CDR3 DNA reads TGTGCCAGTCAACAAACAGGGATGCCTGGAAACACCATATATTTT. Protein sequence: CASQQTGMPGNTIYF.

This chain connects TRBV18 to TRBJ1-4; D might be TRBD1 (5 bases). V gave up 0 bases and J gave up 8 bases, with 16 bases separating them. Germline V lookup: CDR1 KGHSH, CDR2 LQKENI. The CDR3 loop spans 16 amino acids. This CDR3 reads CASSPPGPQASEKLFF. The CDR3 DNA is TGTGCCAGCTCACCACCGGGGCCGCAGGCTTCGGAAAAACTGTTTTTT. Looking up the rest from reference TRBV18 and TRBJ1-4 gives the full variable domain: NAGVMQNPRHLVRRRGQEARLRCSPMKGHSHVYWYRQLPEEGLKFMVYLQKENIIDESGMPKERFSAEFPKEGPSILRIQQVVRGDSAAYFCASSPPGPQASEKLFFGSGTQLSVL.

The chain is built from TRBV7-2 and TRBJ1-6; unclear D gene. Germline CDR1 SGHTA, CDR2 FQGNSA. The CDR3 totals 14 residues. V was cut by 5 bases and J by 9 bases, with 14 bases left in between. CDR3 region: CASSQNQVISPLHF. CDR3 in DNA: TGTGCCAGCAGCCAGAATCAGGTTATTTCACCCCTCCACTTT.

This sequence joins TRBV2 and TRBJ2-2; the D gene is possibly TRBD2 (5 bases). The CDR3 loop spans 13 amino acids. V shed 6 bases and J shed 3 bases, with 8 bases lying between them. The germline V gene encodes CDR1 SNHLY and CDR2 FYNNEI. CDR3 DNA sequence: TGTGCCAGCAGGCCGGACTACACCGGGGAGCTGTTTTTT. This encodes CASRPDYTGELFF. Supplemented by reference TRBV2 and TRBJ2-2, the full variable domain reads EPEVTQTPSHQVTQMGQEVILRCVPISNHLYFYWYRQILGQKVEFLVSFYNNEISEKSEIFDDQFSVERPDGSNFTLKIRSTKLEDSAMYFCASRPDYTGELFFGEGSRLTVL.

J is TRBJ1-6 and V is TRBV5-8; no firm D call. The germline gives CDR1 SGHTS, CDR2 YDEGEE. This CDR3 spans 14 amino acids. Deletions cut 1 base from V and 6 bases from J, with 8 bases between. CDR3 region: CASSLLQSNSPLHF. In DNA, the CDR3 is TGTGCCAGCAGCTTGTTACAGTCTAATTCACCCCTCCACTTT.

The rearrangement uses TRBV6-5 and TRBJ2-1; tentatively, D is TRBD1 (6 bases). V dropped 0 bases and J dropped 4 bases, with 13 bases sitting between them. Germline V lookup: CDR1 MNHEY, CDR2 SVGAGI. The CDR3 consists of 16 residues. The CDR3 region is CASSYSTGSGYNEQFF. CDR3 nucleotides: TGTGCCAGCAGTTACTCCACAGGGTCGGGGTACAATGAGCAGTTCTTC.

The CDR3 nucleotides read TGTGCCAGCACCTTGAGGAGCAGCGGGGGGCGCTACGAGCAGTACGTC. Translating gives CASTLRSSGGRYEQYV. The chain combines TRBV5-6 with TRBJ2-7; 9 bases agree with TRBD2. This CDR3 region has 16 residues. Germline V gene sequence: CDR1 SGHDT, CDR2 YYEEEE.

The chain combines TRBV10-1 with TRBJ1-1; D is unresolved. Germline V gives CDR1 WNHNN, CDR2 SYGVQD (reference sequence). V lost 10 bases to trimming and J lost 1 base, with 16 bases between them. This CDR3 has 14 residues. The DNA for the CDR3 is TGCGCCACCATCGGGATTAAGTCGAACACTGAAGCTTTCTTT. Translation: CATIGIKSNTEAFF.

J is TRBJ2-1 and V is TRBV11-1; 16 positions agree with TRBD2. V trimming: 3 bases; J trimming: 6 bases; junction bases outside the gene matches: 5. Germline V gives CDR1 SGHAT, CDR2 FQDESV (reference sequence). The CDR3 has 17 amino acids. CDR3 sequence (DNA): TGTGCCAGCAGCTTGGGGACTAGCGGGGGGGCATCCAATGAGCAGTTCTTC. Protein product: CASSLGTSGGASNEQFF.

This clone has just one count. The chain employs TRBV5-4 and TRBJ2-7; D is unresolved. Germline CDR1 is SGHNT and CDR2 is YYREEE (reference sequence). The CDR3 is made up of 13 amino acids. Between the trimmed V and J ends, which lost 4 bases and 4 bases, there was a span of 12 bases. The CDR3: CASSRVSSYEQYF. The CDR3 DNA follows: TGTGCCAGCAGCCGGGTATCGTCTTACGAGCAGTACTTC.

This clone was observed once. This chain joins TRBV27 and TRBJ1-2; 8 bases match TRBD1. The junction had 10 bases not matched to a gene; V was cut back by 8 bases and J by 5 bases. Germline assignment: CDR1 MNHEY and CDR2 SMNVEV (reference sequence). The CDR3 length is 14 residues. CDR3 nucleotides: TGTGCCAGCGCGAAGGACAGGGTGGATTATGGCTACACCTTC. Amino acid sequence: CASAKDRVDYGYTF.

The chain recombines TRBV7-2 with TRBJ1-2; 7 positions agree with TRBD1. The CDR3 totals 13 residues. CDR1 SGHTA and CDR2 FQGNSA come from the germline V gene. J lost 6 bases, V lost 5 bases, and 6 bases had no gene match. CDR3 sequence reads: CASSLGQYHGYTF. DNA for the CDR3: TGTGCCAGCAGCCTGGGACAGTATCATGGCTACACCTTC. The variable domain in full, completed from reference TRBV7-2 and TRBJ1-2, reads GAGVSQSPSNKVTEKGKDVELRCDPISGHTALYWYRQSLGQGLEFLIYFQGNSAPDKSGLPSDRFSAERTGGSVSTLTIQRTQQEDSAVYLCASSLGQYHGYTFGSGTRLTVV.

The V gene is TRBV18, the J gene TRBJ2-7, with a weak D call TRBD2 (6 bases). Germline loops: CDR1 KGHSH, CDR2 LQKENI. The V end lost 1 base, the J end lost 6 bases, and 13 bases lay between the germline ends. This CDR3 spans 14 amino acids. CDR3 loop: CASSPQNGGGEQYF. The CDR3 DNA is TGTGCCAGCTCACCACAAAACGGGGGTGGCGAGCAGTACTTC.